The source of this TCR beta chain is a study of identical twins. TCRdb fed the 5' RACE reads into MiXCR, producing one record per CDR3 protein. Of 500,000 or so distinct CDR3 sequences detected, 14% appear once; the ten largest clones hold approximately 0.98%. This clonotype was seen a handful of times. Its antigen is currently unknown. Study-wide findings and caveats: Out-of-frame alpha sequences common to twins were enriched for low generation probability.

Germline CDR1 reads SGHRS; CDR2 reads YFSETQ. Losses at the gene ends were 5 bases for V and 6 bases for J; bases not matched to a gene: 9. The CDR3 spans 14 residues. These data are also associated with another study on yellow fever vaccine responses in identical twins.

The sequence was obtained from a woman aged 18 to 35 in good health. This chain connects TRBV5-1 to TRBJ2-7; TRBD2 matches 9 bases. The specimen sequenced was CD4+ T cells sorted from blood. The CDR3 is CASRPGLASLEQYF. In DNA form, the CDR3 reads TGCGCCAGCAGGCCGGGACTAGCTTCCCTCGAGCAGTACTTC. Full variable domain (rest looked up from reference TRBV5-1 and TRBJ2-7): KAGVTQTPRYLIKTRGQQVTLSCSPISGHRSVSWYQQTPGQGLQFLFEYFSETQRNKGNFPGRFSGRQFSNSRSEMNVSTLELGDSALYLCASRPGLASLEQYFGPGTRLTVT.